The rows below give T cell receptor beta chains drawn from one sample of a study of PD-L1 blockade in urothelial cancer. Assay: immunoSEQ multiplex PCR; the TCRdb copy retains only in-frame clones and omits some. The sample lists about 100,000 clones; about 91% were seen once. The specimen comprised PBMCs, sampled around atezolizumab (anti-PD-L1) treatment. The source of these receptors is a woman over 75 with urothelial cancer. The CDR3 runs from the conserved cysteine through the conserved F or W. Each record gives: D gene, clone size, V gene, J gene, CDR3 protein, CDR3 DNA. D genes are given only for firm matches. Where a row states a size, it is once, few, many or the class of an expanded clone; other rows omit it.

d_gene: TRBD2; abundance: .; v_gene: TRBV6-1; j_gene: TRBJ2-3; CDR3aa: CASSVRGRAGSTDTQYF; CDR3nt: TGTGCCAGCAGTGTTCGCGGGAGGGCCGGGAGCACAGATACGCAGTATTTT
d_gene: TRBD2; abundance: .; v_gene: TRBV30; j_gene: TRBJ2-1; CDR3aa: CAWRPGTSGRDEQFF; CDR3nt: TGTGCCTGGAGACCCGGGACTAGCGGGAGGGATGAGCAGTTCTTC
d_gene: TRBD2; abundance: .; v_gene: TRBV5-5; j_gene: TRBJ2-1; CDR3aa: CASSFVQTSGSINEQFF; CDR3nt: TGTGCCAGCAGCTTCGTTCAGACTAGCGGGAGTATCAATGAGCAGTTCTTC
d_gene: .; abundance: .; v_gene: TRBV4-2; j_gene: TRBJ2-5; CDR3aa: CASSLGGAAETQYF; CDR3nt: TGTGCCAGCAGTCTAGGAGGGGCCGCTGAGACCCAGTACTTC
d_gene: TRBD2; abundance: .; v_gene: TRBV29-1; j_gene: TRBJ2-2; CDR3aa: CSVLQTSGRASGELFF; CDR3nt: TGCAGCGTTCTACAAACTAGCGGGAGGGCTTCCGGGGAGCTGTTTTTT
d_gene: .; abundance: .; v_gene: TRBV9; j_gene: TRBJ2-7; CDR3aa: CASSVGRLPYEQYF; CDR3nt: TGTGCCAGCAGCGTAGGGCGACTTCCCTACGAGCAGTACTTC
d_gene: .; abundance: .; v_gene: TRBV6-5; j_gene: TRBJ2-2; CDR3aa: CASSYYRAETGELFF; CDR3nt: TGTGCCAGCAGTTACTACAGGGCGGAGACCGGGGAGCTGTTTTTT
d_gene: .; abundance: .; v_gene: TRBV2; j_gene: TRBJ2-1; CDR3aa: CASTSDSHEQFF; CDR3nt: TGTGCCAGCACCTCGGACAGTCATGAGCAGTTCTTC
d_gene: TRBD2; abundance: .; v_gene: TRBV2; j_gene: TRBJ2-1; CDR3aa: CASLFSGLAGRGYEQFF; CDR3nt: TGTGCCAGCCTTTTTAGCGGACTAGCCGGGAGGGGCTATGAGCAGTTCTTC
d_gene: TRBD2; abundance: .; v_gene: TRBV10-1; j_gene: TRBJ2-7; CDR3aa: CASSEGLAGGPSYEQYF; CDR3nt: TGCGCCAGCAGTGAGGGACTAGCGGGAGGGCCATCCTACGAGCAGTACTTC
d_gene: .; abundance: .; v_gene: TRBV25-1; j_gene: TRBJ2-7; CDR3aa: CASSEIVSGSPYEQYF; CDR3nt: TGTGCCAGCAGTGAGATTGTTAGCGGTAGCCCCTACGAGCAGTACTTC
d_gene: .; abundance: .; v_gene: TRBV6-1; j_gene: TRBJ2-1; CDR3aa: CASSEQGLSYNEQFF; CDR3nt: TGTGCCAGCAGTGAACAGGGTCTCTCCTACAATGAGCAGTTCTTC
d_gene: .; abundance: .; v_gene: TRBV25-1; j_gene: TRBJ1-1; CDR3aa: CASSYRVNTEAFF; CDR3nt: TGTGCCAGCAGTTACAGGGTGAACACTGAAGCTTTCTTT
d_gene: TRBD1; abundance: .; v_gene: TRBV19; j_gene: TRBJ2-7; CDR3aa: CASSMEAGGFYEQYF; CDR3nt: TGTGCCAGTAGTATGGAGGCAGGGGGCTTCTACGAGCAGTACTTC
d_gene: TRBD1; abundance: .; v_gene: TRBV6-1; j_gene: TRBJ2-2; CDR3aa: CASRPPTGVTGELFF; CDR3nt: TGTGCCAGCAGACCCCCGACAGGGGTCACCGGGGAGCTGTTTTTT
d_gene: TRBD1; abundance: .; v_gene: TRBV5-6; j_gene: TRBJ2-1; CDR3aa: CASSWGLGQSSDNEQFF; CDR3nt: TGTGCCAGCAGCTGGGGTTTGGGACAGTCATCGGACAATGAGCAGTTCTTC
d_gene: TRBD1; abundance: .; v_gene: TRBV5-1; j_gene: TRBJ1-1; CDR3aa: CASSLGQGGTEAFF; CDR3nt: TGCGCCAGCAGCTTGGGACAGGGTGGCACTGAAGCTTTCTTT
d_gene: TRBD2; abundance: .; v_gene: TRBV19; j_gene: TRBJ2-1; CDR3aa: CASRSEVGTSGIGEQFF; CDR3nt: TGTGCCAGTAGGTCGGAGGTCGGGACTAGCGGGATCGGAGAGCAGTTCTTC
d_gene: TRBD2; abundance: .; v_gene: TRBV6-1; j_gene: TRBJ2-7; CDR3aa: CASSERIGTSGSYEQYF; CDR3nt: TGTGCCAGCAGTGAACGCATCGGGACTAGCGGCTCCTACGAGCAGTACTTC
d_gene: .; abundance: .; v_gene: TRBV7-2; j_gene: TRBJ2-3; CDR3aa: CASSLTLGTDTQYF; CDR3nt: TGTGCCAGCAGCTTAACTCTGGGCACAGATACGCAGTATTTT
d_gene: .; abundance: .; v_gene: TRBV5-1; j_gene: TRBJ1-1; CDR3aa: CASSSPRVGTEAFF; CDR3nt: TGCGCCAGCAGCTCCCCCAGGGTTGGCACTGAAGCTTTCTTT
d_gene: .; abundance: .; v_gene: TRBV10-3; j_gene: TRBJ1-1; CDR3aa: CAIRRQDSTEAFF; CDR3nt: TGTGCCATCAGGCGCCAAGACAGTACTGAAGCTTTCTTT
d_gene: .; abundance: .; v_gene: TRBV2; j_gene: TRBJ1-1; CDR3aa: CATEIQGMNTEAFF; CDR3nt: TGTGCCACGGAGATCCAGGGGATGAACACTGAAGCTTTCTTT
d_gene: TRBD2; abundance: once; v_gene: TRBV27; j_gene: TRBJ2-2; CDR3aa: CASSWSGTDTGELFF; CDR3nt: TGTGCCAGCAGTTGGAGCGGGACTGACACCGGGGAGCTGTTTTTT
d_gene: .; abundance: .; v_gene: TRBV4-1; j_gene: TRBJ1-2; CDR3aa: CASSQDQQGRAYGYTF; CDR3nt: TGCGCCAGCAGCCAAGACCAGCAGGGGCGAGCCTATGGCTACACCTTC
d_gene: TRBD1; abundance: .; v_gene: TRBV5-1; j_gene: TRBJ2-2; CDR3aa: CASSLQGVDTGELFF; CDR3nt: TGCGCCAGCAGCTTACAGGGGGTAGATACCGGGGAGCTGTTTTTT
d_gene: .; abundance: .; v_gene: TRBV10-1; j_gene: TRBJ1-2; CDR3aa: CASSSDRYGYTF; CDR3nt: TGCGCCAGCAGTTCTGACAGATATGGCTACACCTTC